This T cell receptor (beta chain) was retrieved from a study of T cell repertoires in ileal Crohn's disease. Study-wide points: Clonality above 26.8% at surgery always came with endoscopic recurrence.

TCRdb's copy holds only in-frame clones and misses some; the assay was immunoSEQ multiplex PCR. Among fewer than 6,500 clones, roughly four fifths were seen once, and the ten largest hold over 4%. This CDR3 is built from 13 residues. CDR1 is MDHEN, CDR2 SYDVKM, per germline. V was shortened by 6 bases and J by 5 bases, with 10 bases between the two germline ends. Turning to this clone: The antigen remains unidentified.

The TCR comes from an adult with Crohn's disease. V and J are TRBV28 and TRBJ2-2; a possible D gene is TRBD2 (6 bases). The specimen was ileal tissue. Here the CDR3 reads CASRAGGTGELFF. The CDR3 DNA is TGTGCCAGCAGGGCCGGGGGTACCGGGGAGCTGTTTTTT.